The sequence of this T cell receptor (beta chain) was determined in a study of T cells in localized non-small cell lung cancer. Study outcomes and limitations: Adjacent lung exhibited a median of 57 among the 100 most abundant tumor clones. There was an association of higher blood T cell density with longer overall survival. Uninvolved adjacent lung had higher T cell clonality than tumor and all other tissues. Analysis by sequencing included only one tumor region, so heterogeneity remains possible.

Concerning this clone: Its target is unknown.

The repertoire was sequenced with immunoSEQ multiplex PCR; TCRdb's copy has only in-frame clones and lacks some. Counted here are about 26,000 clones, roughly 80% occurring once; the ten biggest clones make up roughly 9%. CDR1 WNHNN and CDR2 SYGVQD come from the germline V gene (reference sequence). CDR3 size: 16 residues. V was pared by 0 bases and J by 2 bases, with 11 bases between. The TCR originated in a man aged 35 to 69 with stage III squamous cell lung carcinoma. This specimen consisted of peripheral blood, obtained before any cancer treatment. The chain joins TRBV10-1 to TRBJ2-1; perhaps TRBD2 as D (5 bases). In DNA, the CDR3 is TGCGCCAGCAGTGAGTCCGGACTCGGCCCCTACAATGAGCAGTTCTTC. Translating it yields CASSESGLGPYNEQFF.